The 21 T cell receptor beta chains listed next were all sequenced from one sample in a study of regulatory T cells in long-lasting Graves disease. As for time point: persistent/refractory GD, antithyroid drugs over 5 years with positive TRAb. There was RNA extracted from PBMCs, and the TCR library was made from it. According to the study, TCR beta libraries were built with iRepertoire HTBI primers and CDR3-region Arm-PCR. TCRdb re-called the multiplex PCR reads with MiXCR, one entry per CDR3 protein. The repertoire holds about 400,000 distinct CDR3 sequences, with less than 25% as singletons. Sequenced here: peripheral blood mononuclear cells (PBMCs), sampled when the disease was refractory, from a patient treated with antithyroid drugs. These receptors all stem from a female donor with Graves disease.

This clonotype was detected a few times. The chain links TRBV4-1 to TRBJ1-4; D possibly corresponds to TRBD1 (5 bases). CDR1 MGHRA and CDR2 YSYEKL come from the germline V gene. This CDR3 comprises 14 residues. V gave up 7 bases and J gave up 0 bases, with 9 bases separating them. CDR3 in amino acids: CASTGAATNEKLFF. CDR3 nucleotide sequence: TGCGCCAGCACCGGGGCCGCAACTAATGAAAAACTGTTTTTT.

Regarding this clonotype: A much larger clone lies one base from this, so it may be a read error. V usage is TRBV7-2 and J usage is TRBJ1-1; no definite D call. This CDR3 comprises 12 residues. Germline loops: CDR1 SGHTA, CDR2 FQGNSA. V lost 5 bases to trimming and J lost 8 bases, with 12 bases between them. DNA for the CDR3: TGTGCCAGCAGCCCCCCACCCGGGGAAGCTTTCTTT. It specifies CASSPPPGEAFF.

This clonotype was observed a handful of times. The V call is TRBV7-2, the J call TRBJ1-5; D remains ambiguous. V was pared by 3 bases and J by 5 bases, with 8 bases between. The CDR3 runs to 13 residues. Germline CDR1 SGHTA, CDR2 FQGNSA. The chain's CDR3 is CASSLDSDQPQHF. In nucleotides, the CDR3 is TGTGCCAGCAGCTTGGATTCGGATCAGCCCCAGCATTTT.

The chain combines TRBV5-1 with TRBJ1-4, with 8 bases fitting TRBD1. With 6 bases clipped from V and 8 bases from J, the junction kept 6 bases outside the gene matches. Germline assignment: CDR1 SGHRS and CDR2 YFSETQ. The CDR3 has 13 amino acids. The chain's CDR3 is CASTFGQGEKLFF. CDR3 DNA sequence: TGCGCCAGCACCTTCGGACAGGGCGAAAAACTGTTTTTT.

Ten or more counts support this clonotype. The chain is built from TRBV2 and TRBJ1-2; D not resolved. V lost 5 bases to trimming and J lost 3 bases, with 22 bases between them. CDR1 is SNHLY, CDR2 FYNNEI, per germline. The CDR3 runs to 17 residues. The CDR3 sequence: CASSPKPLVSGDYGYTF. CDR3 coding DNA: TGTGCCAGCAGTCCAAAACCACTCGTTTCCGGGGACTATGGCTACACCTTC.

This clonotype occurred a few times. The J gene is TRBJ2-7, the V gene TRBV7-2, with a tentative D call TRBD2 (6 bases). Germline V gene lookup returns CDR1 SGHTA and CDR2 FQGNSA. V was shortened by 7 bases and J by 1 base, with 11 bases between the two germline ends. The CDR3 spans 13 residues. This chain's CDR3 is CASTAGLSYEQYF. The CDR3 DNA follows: TGTGCCAGCACGGCGGGACTGTCCTACGAGCAGTACTTC.

In regard to this clonotype: This may be a read error, as it is one base from a much larger clone. The V gene is TRBV12-3 or TRBV12-4, the J gene TRBJ2-6; 10 bases agree with TRBD1. This CDR3 comprises 16 residues. DNA for the CDR3: TGTACCAGCGAAGGACAGGGGGACTTTGGGGCCAACGTCCTGACTTTC. This sequence encodes CTSEGQGDFGANVLTF.

This clonotype was counted ten times or more. The J gene is TRBJ2-7, the V gene TRBV28; no clear D. Germline V lookup: CDR1 MDHEN, CDR2 SYDVKM. The CDR3 sequence is 13 residues long. V lost 1 base and J lost 5, with 9 bases in between. CDR3 sequence: CASSLSGTNEQYF. CDR3 coding DNA: TGTGCCAGCAGTTTATCGGGCACCAACGAGCAGTACTTC.

Only one count was recorded for this clonotype. The rearrangement joins TRBV5-4 to TRBJ2-6, with D maybe TRBD2 (5 bases). The ends were cut back, 2 bases at V and 0 bases at J, with 15 bases in the middle. Germline V gene sequence: CDR1 SGHNT, CDR2 YYREEE (reference sequence). This CDR3 is 18 amino acids long. The chain's CDR3 is CASSFGGGQASGANVLTF. The CDR3 DNA follows: TGTGCCAGCAGCTTTGGAGGTGGGCAGGCCTCTGGGGCCAACGTCCTGACTTTC.

The rearrangement links TRBV19 to TRBJ1-1; D is ambiguous. The CDR3 sequence is 12 residues long. The V gene's germline CDR1 is LNHDA and CDR2 SQIVND (reference sequence). Trimming took 6 bases from V and 1 from J, leaving 6 bases between them. CDR3 DNA: TGTGCCAGTAGGGTTAAGAACACTGAAGCTTTCTTT. Protein sequence: CASRVKNTEAFF.

The chain carries TRBV4-3 and TRBJ2-1; the D gene is possibly TRBD1 (7 bases). Germline lookup yields CDR1 LGHNA and CDR2 YSLEER. The germline V and J ends were trimmed by 0 bases and 14 bases, with 23 bases remaining between them. The CDR3 length is 16 residues. The chain's CDR3 is CASSQDTGDSAGQEFF. The CDR3, as DNA: TGCGCCAGCAGCCAAGATACAGGGGATTCGGCGGGGCAAGAGTTCTTC.

With regard to this clonotype: This may come from a read error, since a much larger clone is one base off. J is TRBJ1-2 and V is TRBV20-1, with a possible D match to TRBD1 (6 bases). Per the germline V gene, CDR1 is DFQATT and CDR2 is SNEGSKA (reference sequence). The CDR3 contains 17 residues. CDR3 region: CSARDPSRQGNNYGCTF. As DNA, the CDR3 is TGCAGTGCTAGAGATCCTTCTCGGCAGGGGAATAACTATGGCTGCACCTTC.

This clonotype was counted a few times. V gene TRBV7-8 combines with J gene TRBJ1-5, with D maybe TRBD1 (5 bases). The V and J ends lost 1 base and 2 bases respectively, with 12 bases between them. CDR1 is SGHVS and CDR2 is FQNEAQ in the germline V gene. CDR3 length: 16 amino acids. The CDR3 region is CASSLVRGPGNQPQHF. The CDR3, as DNA: TGTGCCAGCAGCTTAGTACGGGGACCGGGCAATCAGCCCCAGCATTTT.

At least ten counts were recorded for this clonotype. The CDR3 nucleotides read TGTGCCAGCAGTCTCTTAGATCGGCCAGAGGAAGCTTTCTTT. Translation gives CASSLLDRPEEAFF. This chain connects TRBV28 to TRBJ1-1; D not resolved. Looked up from germline, CDR1 is MDHEN and CDR2 is SYDVKM. CDR3 length: 14 residues. V lost 5 bases and J lost 8, with 18 bases in between.

This clonotype was seen many times. The rearrangement joins TRBV5-5 to TRBJ2-5; TRBD1 matches 8 bases. CDR3 size: 15 residues. V was clipped by 2 bases and J by 6 bases; unmatched bases: 9. Germline CDR1 is SGHKS and CDR2 is YYEKEE (reference sequence). The CDR3: CASSFRTGKIQTQYF. CDR3 sequence (DNA): TGTGCCAGCAGCTTCCGGACAGGGAAAATTCAGACCCAGTACTTC.

This clonotype was found a few times. V usage is TRBV7-6 and J usage is TRBJ2-5, with D uncertain. Germline CDR1 reads SGHVS; CDR2 reads FNYEAQ. This CDR3 has 17 amino acids. The ends were cut back, 1 base at V and 3 bases at J, with 18 bases in the middle. The CDR3 spells CASSLDLYGREEETQYF. CDR3 nucleotides: TGTGCCAGCAGCTTAGATCTATACGGCCGTGAGGAAGAGACCCAGTACTTC.

As regards this clonotype: Because the CDR3 is missing its conserved closing phenylalanine or tryptophan, this is likely a read error. The chain couples TRBV5-4 to TRBJ2-7, with a weak D call TRBD1 (6 bases). The V and J ends lost 0 bases and 0 bases respectively, with 10 bases between them. Germline V CDR1 and CDR2: SGHNT, YYREEE (reference sequence). The CDR3 consists of 15 residues. This CDR3 reads CASSLERQVSYEQYL. CDR3 DNA sequence: TGTGCCAGCAGCTTGGAGCGACAGGTCTCCTACGAGCAGTACCTC.

The gene calls are TRBV14 and TRBJ2-5, with 9 bases aligning to TRBD2. Germline loops: CDR1 SGHDN, CDR2 FVKESK. With V trimmed by 2 bases and J by 4 bases, 11 bases remained unmatched. The CDR3 spans 17 residues. The CDR3 DNA reads TGTGCCAGCAGCCAATACAATAGCGGGAGAACCCGAGAGACCCAGTACTTC. It codes for CASSQYNSGRTRETQYF. Combining the CDR3 with reference TRBV14 and TRBJ2-5 gives the whole variable domain EAGVTQFPSHSVIEKGQTVTLRCDPISGHDNLYWYRRVMGKEIKFLLHFVKESKQDESGMPNNRFLAERTGGTYSTLKVQPAELEDSGVYFCASSQYNSGRTRETQYFGPGTRLLVL.

This clonotype has only a few counts. The V and J genes are TRBV5-1 and TRBJ2-2, with D tentatively TRBD1 or TRBD2 (5 bases each). The germline CDR1 and CDR2 sequences are SGHRS and YFSETQ. The CDR3 has 16 residues. The V end was cut by 4 bases, the J end by 6 bases, with 19 bases between. Here the CDR3 DNA reads TGCGCCAGCAGCGGTGGGGACCGGAGAATCTCCGGGGAGCTGTTTTTT. This encodes CASSGGDRRISGELFF.

This clonotype was counted ten times or more. V gene TRBV7-8 combines with J gene TRBJ2-5; D remains ambiguous. In germline, CDR1 is SGHVS, CDR2 FQNEAQ. Trimming took 2 bases from V and 2 from J, leaving 9 bases between them. CDR3 length: 14 amino acids. The CDR3 reads CASSLFALQETQYF. In DNA form, the CDR3 reads TGTGCCAGCAGCTTATTTGCCCTACAAGAGACCCAGTACTTC.

The chain recombines TRBV11-2 with TRBJ2-7; D not certain. From germline, CDR1 is SGHAT and CDR2 FQNNGV. V gave up 5 bases and J gave up 3 bases, with 11 bases separating them. The CDR3 contains 13 residues. Here the CDR3 reads CASSVGLNYEQYF. CDR3 coding DNA: TGTGCCAGCAGCGTAGGGCTAAACTACGAGCAGTACTTC.